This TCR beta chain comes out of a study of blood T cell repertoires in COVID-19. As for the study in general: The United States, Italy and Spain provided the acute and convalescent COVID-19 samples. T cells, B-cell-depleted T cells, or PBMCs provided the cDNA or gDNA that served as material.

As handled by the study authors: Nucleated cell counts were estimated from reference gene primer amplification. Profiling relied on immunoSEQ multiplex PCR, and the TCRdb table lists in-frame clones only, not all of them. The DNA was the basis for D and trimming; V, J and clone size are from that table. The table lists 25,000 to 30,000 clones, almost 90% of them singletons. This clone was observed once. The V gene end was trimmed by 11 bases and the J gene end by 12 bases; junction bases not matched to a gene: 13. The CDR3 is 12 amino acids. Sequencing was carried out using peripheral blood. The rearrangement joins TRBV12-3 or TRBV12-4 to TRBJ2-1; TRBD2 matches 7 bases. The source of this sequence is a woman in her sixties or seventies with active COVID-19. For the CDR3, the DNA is TGTGCCTCATCGGGAGGCCCTGAGGGGCAGTTCTTC. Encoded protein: CASSGGPEGQFF.